A single T cell receptor (beta chain) is shown here with its context. Its antigen is not yet known. No qualities accompany the bases; no much larger clone lies one base away. At one collaborating source in Seattle, patients were enrolled during active infection and were followed longitudinally through the course of disease. Whole blood was collected in K2EDTA tubes by collaborating institutions according to the institutions' own protocols. For TCRbeta analysis, collaborators shipped samples in one of three forms: frozen whole blood, isolated PBMCs, or DNA extracted from either of those sample types. The data stem from a study of blood T cell repertoires in COVID-19 (dated by TCRdb to between 2020 and 2021). Study-level background: Samples covering the acute and convalescent phases of COVID-19 were provided by collaborators in the United States, Italy and Spain. The prospective study material was composed of cDNA or gDNA derived from T cells, B-cell-depleted T cells, or PBMCs. Subjects who had been exposed to COVID-19, were actively infected with it, or had recovered from it provided the deeply sampled blood TCRbeta repertoires that made up the dataset. A freely available public database, intended as a resource for researchers studying the immune response to SARS-CoV-2, is where the repertoires were released. The samples were drawn from the first 160 participants of the ongoing ImmuneRACE study and from 1,254 subjects provided by 6 global collaborators. The sample metadata nearly always contained a de-identified subject ID, COVID-19 status, age in years and sex. HLA class I and class II types, where available, came from metadata supplied by the sample provider rather than from assay-based typing.

The paper's findings and limits, for the study overall: How much clinical and demographic metadata was included differed by source and by participant, and the metadata was provided uncurated.

TCRbeta CDR3 regions were amplified from genomic DNA using the immunoSEQ Assay, a bias-controlled multiplex PCR. The paper's processing steps were these. The number of nucleated cells in each sample was estimated by amplification of reference gene primers within the assay. To quantify the absolute abundance of each unique TCRbeta CDR3 rearrangement, sequence reads were collapsed and filtered. Productive Simpson clonality was computed per sample as the square root of Simpson's diversity index over productive rearrangements. The clones in this table, taken by TCRdb from immuneACCESS, are in-frame only. Not every clone is retained; where verified, under half of the shortfall comes from an unresolved V gene, and the cause of the rest is unknown. D and trimming were read from the DNA, whereas the V and J calls and clone size are those reported in that table. The sample includes about 150,000 clones, with more than 75% observed a single time. 2% to 3% of the sample belongs to the ten largest clones.

The sequence derives from a woman of 80 years or more with COVID-19, enrolled during active disease. The sample comprised peripheral blood.

The bases read TGTGCCAGCAGTCGTCCGACAGGGACCACTGAAGCTTTCTTT. Translated, it gives CASSRPTGTTEAFF. This chain is built from TRBV28 and TRBJ1-1, with 7 bases matching TRBD1. Via the germline V gene, CDR1 is MDHEN and CDR2 SYDVKM. From the cysteine through the phenylalanine, the CDR3 covers 14 amino acids. The only DNA kept is the CDR3, 42 bases in frame from the first base. Trimming takes 5 bases off V and 4 bases off J; junction bases not matched to a gene: 7.